This T cell receptor beta chain stems from a study of shared clonotypes between healthy human individuals. Whole-study findings and limits: Only blood underwent sampling, and tissue repertoires likely differ. The authors expected sequencing depth to affect clonotype sharing among donors.

Positively selected for CCR7, the CD45RO-negative cells used as naive CD8 cells excluded terminally differentiated effector memory CD45RA+ cells. Trimming took off 4 bases at V and 1 base at J, with 14 bases between the two ends. The CDR3 contains 15 residues. Germline V gene data show CDR1 as SEHNR and CDR2 as FQNEAQ (reference sequence). This clone appeared a few times. Its antigen remains unidentified. Method: immunoSEQ multiplex PCR; TCRdb's copy keeps in-frame clones and lacks some. The sample records hundreds of thousands of clones, about 95% being singletons. Sequenced input: naive CD8+ T cells sorted from blood. The rearrangement uses TRBV7-9 and TRBJ2-7, with D perhaps TRBD1 (5 bases). The clonotype comes from a woman in her thirties in good health. CDR3 bases: TGTGCCAGCAGCTCGCGCAGGGATTTGTCCTACGAGCAGTACTTC. Amino acid sequence: CASSSRRDLSYEQYF.